Presented here are 7 T cell receptor beta chains from one specimen sequenced in a study of T-cell memory formation after mild COVID-19. TCRdb re-called the 5' RACE reads through MiXCR, storing one row per CDR3 protein. The sample holds around 140,000 distinct CDR3 sequences; approximately 25% are singletons and the top ten take roughly 24%. What was sequenced was PBMCs or a T cell subset sorted from them (not recorded which). These receptors all come from an adult woman who had mild COVID-19 (a few samples of this study predate the infection). Cell type and time point are not known.

This chain joins TRBV7-2 and TRBJ2-5, with TRBD2 matching 12 bases. The CDR3 extends over 20 amino acids. Germline lookup yields CDR1 SGHTA and CDR2 FQGNSA. J gave up 0 bases and V 2 bases, and 13 bases lay outside the gene matches. The CDR3 protein is CASSLKARLAGGPDQETQYF. In DNA form, the CDR3 reads TGTGCCAGCAGCTTAAAGGCTAGGCTAGCGGGAGGGCCGGACCAAGAGACCCAGTACTTC.

The J gene is TRBJ2-7, the V gene TRBV2, with D unresolved. Trimming shortened V by 2 bases and J by 0 bases, and 5 bases separated the two germline ends. This CDR3 comprises 13 residues. Germline CDR1 and CDR2: SNHLY and FYNNEI. CDR3 sequence (DNA): TGTGCCAGCAGTGAAACAGACTCCTACGAGCAGTACTTC. It specifies CASSETDSYEQYF.

The gene calls are TRBV24-1 and TRBJ1-2; no clear D gene. The CDR3 spans 11 residues. Germline CDR1 reads KGHDR; CDR2 reads SFDVKD. V was cut by 7 bases and J by 1 base, with 3 bases left in between. The CDR3 nucleotides read TGTGCCACCAGGGATAACTATGGCTACACCTTC. This gives the protein CATRDNYGYTF.

This clonotype was counted between two and nine times. The genes are TRBV27 and TRBJ2-4; TRBD2 agrees at 7 bases. Germline V lookup: CDR1 MNHEY, CDR2 SMNVEV (reference sequence). The junction had 4 bases not matched to a gene; V was cut back by 4 bases and J by 7 bases. CDR3 size: 13 residues. In DNA, the CDR3 is TGTGCCAGCAGTTACCAGGGAGGGAACATTCAGTACTTC. Protein: CASSYQGGNIQYF.

This clonotype turned up a few times. This rearrangement joins TRBV7-8 to TRBJ2-1; D is possibly TRBD2 (6 bases). The V gene's germline CDR1 is SGHVS and CDR2 FQNEAQ. CDR3 length: 11 amino acids. V lost 5 bases, J lost 10 bases, and 9 bases lay in between. This chain's CDR3 is CASSGGGEQFF. As DNA, the CDR3 is TGTGCCAGCAGCGGGGGAGGCGAGCAGTTCTTC.

This clonotype has only a few counts. This sequence joins TRBV28 and TRBJ2-7; 9 nucleotides line up with TRBD1. V was pared by 5 bases and J by 3 bases, with 5 bases of the junction left unmatched. The length of the CDR3 is 14 residues. Germline V gene lookup returns CDR1 MDHEN and CDR2 SYDVKM. The DNA of the CDR3 is TGTGCCAGCAGTCGGGACAGGGATAACTACGAGCAGTACTTC. This codes for CASSRDRDNYEQYF.

This clonotype was counted only a few times. The chain combines TRBV7-9 with TRBJ1-1, with unresolved D. CDR3 length: 15 residues. Germline lookup yields CDR1 SEHNR and CDR2 FQNEAQ (reference sequence). Between the trimmed V and J ends, which lost 2 bases and 0 bases, there was a span of 10 bases. CDR3 sequence reads: CASSLRRGLNTEAFF. Here the CDR3 DNA reads TGTGCCAGCAGCTTAAGGCGGGGTTTGAACACTGAAGCTTTCTTT. The whole variable domain, remainder taken from reference TRBV7-9 and TRBJ1-1, is DTGVSQNPRHKITKRGQNVTFRCDPISEHNRLYWYRQTLGQGPEFLTYFQNEAQLEKSRLLSDRFSAERPKGSFSTLEIQRTEQGDSAMYLCASSLRRGLNTEAFFGQGTRLTVV.